A selection of T cell receptor beta chains follows, all from one sample in a study of blood T cell repertoires in COVID-19. TCRdb keeps only in-frame clones here, not all; method: immunoSEQ multiplex PCR. The repertoire holds some 220,000 clones, with 85% to 90% as singletons. Sample: PBMCs or T cells enriched from blood (not recorded which). These receptors all stem from a woman aged 18 to 35 in a cohort exposed to, infected with or recovered from COVID-19 (not recorded which). Both conserved end residues are part of each CDR3. Each record gives: J gene, V gene, D gene, clone size, CDR3 protein, CDR3 DNA. The D gene is left open where the match is weak. Only some rows state a clone size, as once, few, many or a class for expanded clones.

TRBJ1-4	TRBV7-6	-	-	CASSPNRFATNEKLFF	TGTGCCAGCAGCCCGAACCGGTTTGCAACTAATGAAAAACTGTTTTTT
TRBJ2-1	TRBV19	TRBD2	-	CASSMGLAASDEQFF	TGTGCCAGTAGTATGGGACTAGCGGCCAGTGATGAGCAGTTCTTC
TRBJ2-2	TRBV28	-	-	CASSLKQGGTGELFF	TGTGCCAGCAGTTTAAAACAGGGTGGCACCGGGGAGCTGTTTTTT
TRBJ1-5	TRBV11-2	-	-	CASSPSRGQPQHF	TGTGCCAGCAGCCCTAGCCGGGGGCAGCCCCAGCATTTT
TRBJ1-1	TRBV28	-	-	CASSGQLLAFF	TGTGCCAGCAGCGGACAGCTCTTGGCTTTCTTT
TRBJ1-5	TRBV6-2/TRBV6-3	TRBD1	few	CASSPTSDRGFWQPQHF	TGTGCCAGCAGCCCTACCTCTGACAGGGGGTTCTGGCAGCCCCAGCATTTT
TRBJ1-2	TRBV7-2	TRBD1	few	CASSFSSQGTNYGYTF	TGTGCCAGCAGCTTCTCTTCACAGGGGACTAACTATGGCTACACCTTC
TRBJ2-7	TRBV5-1	-	-	CASSLYLSSYEQYF	TGCGCCAGCAGCTTGTATCTGAGCTCCTACGAGCAGTACTTC
TRBJ2-3	TRBV28	TRBD1	once	CASRIQGITDTQYF	TGTGCCAGCAGGATACAGGGGATCACAGATACGCAGTATTTT
TRBJ1-6	TRBV3-1/TRBV3-2	-	-	CASSQGPQANSPLHF	TGTGCCAGCAGCCAAGGCCCCCAGGCTAATTCACCCCTCCACTTT
TRBJ2-2	TRBV7-3	-	-	CASSLNQITGELFF	TGTGCCAGCAGCTTAAACCAGATTACCGGGGAGCTGTTTTTT
TRBJ2-5	TRBV7-9	-	once	CASSLYDRQQETQYF	TGTGCCAGCAGCCTATACGACAGGCAACAAGAGACCCAGTACTTC
TRBJ1-3	TRBV4-2	TRBD1	-	CASSQDRGASGNTIYF	TGTGCCAGCAGCCAGGACAGGGGGGCGTCTGGAAACACCATATATTTT
TRBJ2-7	TRBV3-1/TRBV3-2	-	few	CASSQEGAAYEQYF	TGTGCCAGCAGCCAAGAAGGAGCGGCTTACGAGCAGTACTTC
TRBJ1-3	TRBV7-9	TRBD1	-	CASSRGTASFSGNTIYF	TGTGCCAGCAGCCGGGGGACAGCCAGTTTCTCTGGAAACACCATATATTTT
TRBJ1-3	TRBV19	TRBD1	-	CASHNIDRVNTIYF	TGTGCCAGCCACAACATCGACAGGGTCAACACCATATATTTT
TRBJ2-2	TRBV3-1/TRBV3-2	TRBD1	few	CASSQVYLRDRGINTGELFF	TGTGCCAGCAGCCAAGTGTACCTCCGGGACAGGGGTATTAACACCGGGGAGCTGTTTTTT
TRBJ1-1	TRBV2	-	once	CASSEGVRGIGEAFF	TGTGCCAGCAGTGAGGGGGTCAGGGGAATTGGTGAAGCTTTCTTT
TRBJ1-3	TRBV5-5	-	-	CASSLTRGIAGNTIYF	TGTGCCAGCAGCTTAACTCGGGGTATAGCTGGAAACACCATATATTTT
TRBJ1-6	TRBV4-2	-	-	CASSQEGANYNSPLHF	TGTGCCAGCAGCCAAGAGGGGGCAAACTATAATTCACCCCTCCACTTT
TRBJ2-2	TRBV11-1	-	-	CASSSPQAEHTGELFF	TGTGCCAGCAGCTCCCCCCAAGCGGAGCACACCGGGGAGCTGTTTTTT
TRBJ1-2	TRBV19	TRBD1	-	CASSIVAGGYGYTF	TGTGCCAGTAGTATAGTGGCAGGGGGTTATGGCTACACCTTC
TRBJ1-5	TRBV7-9	-	once	CASSSGEGHQPQHF	TGTGCCAGCAGTTCCGGAGAAGGTCATCAGCCCCAGCATTTT
TRBJ1-1	TRBV2	-	few	CASSESDSFEAFF	TGTGCCAGCAGTGAATCGGACTCCTTTGAAGCTTTCTTT
TRBJ1-1	TRBV6-5	TRBD1	-	CASRGERDRNTEAFF	TGTGCCAGCAGGGGTGAGAGGGACAGAAACACTGAAGCTTTCTTT
TRBJ1-1	TRBV27	TRBD1	-	CASSTQGRNTEAFF	TGTGCCAGCAGTACACAGGGGAGGAACACTGAAGCTTTCTTT
TRBJ1-5	TRBV5-1	-	-	CASSLEGVANQPQHF	TGCGCCAGCAGCTTGGAAGGGGTGGCCAATCAGCCCCAGCATTTT
TRBJ2-1	TRBV5-1	TRBD2	once	CASSLEGTSGDNEQFF	TGCGCCAGCAGCTTGGAAGGGACTAGCGGTGACAATGAGCAGTTCTTC
TRBJ1-3	TRBV18	-	-	CASSPSGATISGNTIYF	TGTGCCAGCTCACCATCGGGAGCCACCATCTCTGGAAACACCATATATTTT
TRBJ1-2	TRBV4-2	TRBD1	-	CASSPHMGTGVEGYTF	TGTGCCAGCAGCCCCCATATGGGGACAGGGGTCGAAGGCTACACCTTC
TRBJ2-5	TRBV7-3	-	-	CASSRSPRETQYF	TGTGCCAGCAGCCGATCCCCGAGGGAGACCCAGTACTTC
TRBJ1-1	TRBV12-3/TRBV12-4	-	-	CASRVVGASEAFF	TGTGCCAGCAGGGTTGTGGGGGCGTCTGAAGCTTTCTTT
TRBJ1-2	TRBV6-6	TRBD1	-	CASSGQGPYGYTF	TGTGCCAGCAGCGGACAGGGCCCATATGGCTACACCTTC
TRBJ2-1	TRBV14	TRBD2	-	CASSQVPAKGLFRGNEQFF	TGTGCCAGCAGCCAAGTTCCGGCCAAGGGACTATTTAGGGGCAATGAGCAGTTCTTC
TRBJ2-3	TRBV14	-	once	CASSQEDWNWGTDTQYF	TGTGCCAGCAGCCAAGAGGACTGGAACTGGGGCACAGATACGCAGTATTTT
TRBJ1-5	TRBV15	-	once	CATSRIRGSGFNQPQHF	TGTGCCACCAGCAGGATTCGAGGATCCGGTTTCAATCAGCCCCAGCATTTT
TRBJ2-1	TRBV7-8	TRBD2	once	CASSSWGGDNEQFF	TGTGCCAGCAGCTCTTGGGGGGGAGACAATGAGCAGTTCTTC
TRBJ2-1	TRBV5-1	TRBD2	-	CASSLGPSGGADNEQFF	TGCGCCAGCAGCCTGGGCCCAAGCGGGGGGGCGGACAATGAGCAGTTCTTC
TRBJ1-2	TRBV5-6	-	once	CASSPRGTGYTF	TGTGCCAGCAGCCCCCGGGGGACCGGCTACACCTTC
TRBJ1-5	TRBV7-6	TRBD1	-	CASSLGPPGGGQPQHF	TGTGCCAGCAGCTTAGGTCCTCCAGGGGGCGGTCAGCCCCAGCATTTT
TRBJ1-1	TRBV7-3	-	-	CASSPGRENTEAFF	TGTGCCAGCTCCCCCGGGAGGGAGAACACTGAAGCTTTCTTT
TRBJ2-4	TRBV3-1/TRBV3-2	-	few	CASSPGRDSEVF	TGTGCCAGCAGCCCTGGGCGGGACAGTGAGGTTTTC
TRBJ1-4	TRBV24-1	-	-	CATSHGGTPTNEKLFF	TGTGCCACCAGTCACGGGGGGACCCCAACTAATGAAAAACTGTTTTTT
TRBJ1-1	TRBV7-8	-	-	CASSLAETRDTEAFF	TGTGCCAGCAGCTTAGCCGAAACTAGGGACACTGAAGCTTTCTTT
TRBJ2-7	TRBV18	-	-	CASSPIGQSYEQYF	TGTGCCAGCTCACCGATAGGACAGTCCTACGAGCAGTACTTC
TRBJ2-2	TRBV2	TRBD2	-	CASTEGLAGTGELFF	TGTGCCAGCACCGAAGGACTAGCCGGAACCGGGGAGCTGTTTTTT
TRBJ2-3	TRBV7-9	-	-	CASSSRVDTDTQYF	TGTGCCAGCAGTTCCCGGGTCGACACAGATACGCAGTATTTT
TRBJ1-2	TRBV7-3	-	-	CASSPWGRAGGYTF	TGTGCCAGCAGCCCCTGGGGGAGGGCGGGAGGCTACACCTTC